This passage covers 25 T cell receptor beta chains from one sample sequenced in a study of T cell repertoires in aging, cancer and after chemotherapy. Rearranged V-D-J TRB sequences were amplified with a mixed TRB-A/B primer pool. MiXCR was run by TCRdb on the multiplex PCR reads, yielding one entry per CDR3 protein. The repertoire includes 5,000 or so distinct CDR3 sequences, 20% to 25% of them detected once, and just over 9% sits in the top ten. Amplification of TCR beta used genomic DNA extracted from peripheral blood. The specimen was blood. The source is a human donor in good health. The donor label of this sample is uncertain.

This clonotype was observed at least ten times. This chain joins TRBV29-1 and TRBJ1-2, with D possibly TRBD1 on 6 matching bases. Trimming removed 4 bases at V and 8 bases at J, with 11 bases between. CDR3 length equals 11 residues. In germline, CDR1 is SQVTM, CDR2 ANQGSEA. Written as DNA, the CDR3 is TGCAGCGTTGGCACAGGGAGGGGCTACACCTTC. This encodes CSVGTGRGYTF.

This clonotype was counted a single time. It may be a read error: a sequence one base away is much more abundant. The rearrangement joins TRBV6-1 to TRBJ2-1, with 8 bases identical to TRBD1. This CDR3 is 13 amino acids long. Germline V gene data show CDR1 as MNHNS and CDR2 as SASEGT. For the CDR3, the DNA is TGTGCCAGCAAGACAGGGGAGAGCAATAAGCAGTTCTTC. Translation: CASKTGESNKQFF.

This clonotype is medium-sized. The gene calls are TRBV27 and TRBJ2-7; D assignment may be TRBD1 or TRBD2 (5 bases each). The CDR3 runs 15 residues. Germline V gene sequence: CDR1 MNHEY, CDR2 SMNVEV (reference sequence). The V gene lost 3 bases and the J gene lost 7 bases, with 19 bases spanning the gap. CDR3 nucleotides: TGTGCCAGCAGTTTTTTGGGACCCCCCCCTAGAGAGCAGTACTTC. Its protein is CASSFLGPPPREQYF.

In this sample, this clonotype turned up once. The rearrangement uses TRBV18 and TRBJ1-2; 8 bases agree with TRBD1. With V trimmed by 2 bases and J by 2 bases, 4 bases remained unmatched. The CDR3 has 15 residues. CDR1 KGHSH and CDR2 LQKENI come from the germline V gene. CDR3 in amino acids: CASSPIDRGNYGYTF. The CDR3 nucleotides read TGTGCCAGCTCACCAATAGACAGGGGAAACTATGGCTACACCTTC.

The V and J genes are TRBV5-1 and TRBJ2-1; D is perhaps TRBD2 (5 bases). The V end lost 0 bases, the J end lost 0 bases, and 10 bases lay between the germline ends. Germline lookup yields CDR1 SGHRS and CDR2 YFSETQ. CDR3 length: 16 amino acids. Here the CDR3 DNA reads TGCGCCAGCAGCTTGGTTACGGGGAGCTCCTACAATGAGCAGTTCTTC. Translating it yields CASSLVTGSSYNEQFF.

This clonotype ranks as medium-sized. The chain links TRBV29-1 to TRBJ1-2; 11 nucleotides agree with TRBD1. J lost 7 bases, V lost 6 bases, and 7 bases had no gene match. The germline CDR1 and CDR2 sequences are SQVTM and ANQGSEA. The CDR3 is made up of 13 amino acids. Here the CDR3 reads CSVADRGLGGYTF. In DNA, the CDR3 is TGCAGCGTCGCGGACAGGGGGCTGGGTGGCTACACCTTC.

In this sample, this clonotype turned up once. A much larger clone sits a single nucleotide away, making a read error possible. The CDR3 does not close with the conserved phenylalanine or tryptophan, likely indicating a read error. This rearrangement joins TRBV6-4 to TRBJ1-6; no clear D gene. CDR3 length: 13 amino acids. Per germline, CDR1 MRHNA and CDR2 SNTAGT. Trimming left V 11 bases short and J 4 bases short, with 12 bases between. The CDR3: CASSTVYNSPLHV. As DNA, the CDR3 is TGTGCCTCCTCAACAGTTTATAATTCACCCCTCCACGTT.

Judged by abundance, this clonotype is medium-sized (0.01 to 0.1%). The gene calls are TRBV6-1 and TRBJ1-1; 7 bases agree with TRBD1. After removal of 7 bases from V and 5 bases from J, the junction contained 10 bases not matched to a gene. CDR1 is MNHNS and CDR2 is SASEGT in the germline V gene. The length of the CDR3 is 14 residues. In nucleotides, the CDR3 is TGTGCCAGCACCCTAGACAGGGCAGGTACTGAAGCTTTCTTT. Protein: CASTLDRAGTEAFF.

Only a few counts were recorded for this clonotype. The chain uses TRBV5-1 and TRBJ1-2, with 10 bases fitting TRBD1. The CDR3 runs 14 residues. Trimming removed 4 bases from V and 3 bases from J; junction bases left unmatched: 3. CDR1 and CDR2 (germline): SGHRS, YFSETQ. In DNA form, the CDR3 reads TGCGCCAGCAGCCCCGGACAGGGGGACTATGGCTACACCTTC. Protein: CASSPGQGDYGYTF. Full variable domain (missing parts from reference TRBV5-1 and TRBJ1-2): KAGVTQTPRYLIKTRGQQVTLSCSPISGHRSVSWYQQTPGQGLQFLFEYFSETQRNKGNFPGRFSGRQFSNSRSEMNVSTLELGDSALYLCASSPGQGDYGYTFGSGTRLTVV.

This clonotype showed up just once. The conserved phenylalanine or tryptophan normally closing the CDR3 is absent here, so this likely arose from a read error. The chain couples TRBV5-4 to TRBJ2-2; D might be TRBD2 (7 bases). The germline V gene encodes CDR1 SGHNT and CDR2 YYREEE (reference sequence). This CDR3 has 15 amino acids. The CDR3 region has the DNA TGCGCCAGCAGCCAAAGGGGGGGAAACACCGGGGAGCTGTTTTGT. This translates into CASSQRGGNTGELFC.

By share, this clonotype counts as medium-sized. The chain carries TRBV5-4 and TRBJ2-2, with D unresolved. CDR1 and CDR2 (germline): SGHNT, YYREEE (reference sequence). This CDR3 is built from 13 residues. Trimming removed 4 bases at V and 7 bases at J, with 11 bases between. The CDR3 reads CASSPWESGELFF. CDR3 nucleotides: TGTGCCAGCAGCCCCTGGGAAAGCGGGGAGCTGTTTTTT.

Many counts were recorded for this clonotype. The rearrangement uses TRBV12-3 or TRBV12-4 and TRBJ2-3; tentative D call: TRBD1 (5 bases). The CDR3 spans 11 residues. Trimming removed 6 bases from V and 11 bases from J, with 12 bases in between. The CDR3 loop reads CASRPTVGQYF. Here the CDR3 DNA reads TGTGCCAGCAGGCCGACAGTAGGGCAGTATTTT.

By share, this clonotype ranks as medium-sized. The gene calls are TRBV7-9 and TRBJ2-2; tentatively, D is TRBD1 (5 bases). Germline V gene data show CDR1 as SEHNR and CDR2 as FQNEAQ (reference sequence). V shed 2 bases and J shed 7 bases, with 8 bases lying between them. The CDR3 consists of 13 residues. The CDR3 is CASSLTGDGELFF. The CDR3 DNA reads TGTGCCAGCAGCTTAACAGGCGACGGGGAGCTGTTTTTT.

This clonotype is deemed medium-sized. The genes are TRBV7-6 and TRBJ2-1, with 14 bases aligning to TRBD2. The CDR3 is made up of 18 amino acids. The germline gives CDR1 SGHVS, CDR2 FNYEAQ. Germline trimming cut 5 bases from V and 4 bases from J; bases unmatched to any gene: 10. The CDR3 DNA reads TGTGCCAGCAGCCCTGGGGGGACTAGCGGGAGTACGTACAATGAGCAGTTCTTC. Protein sequence: CASSPGGTSGSTYNEQFF. The variable domain in full, completed from reference TRBV7-6 and TRBJ2-1, reads GAGVSQSPRYKVTKRGQDVALRCDPISGHVSLYWYRQALGQGPEFLTYFNYEAQQDKSGLPNDRFSAERPEGSISTLTIQRTEQRDSAMYRCASSPGGTSGSTYNEQFFGPGTRLTVL.

For the CDR3, the DNA is TGTGCCAGCAGCTCGCTCCTAGCGGGGGGCACCGGGGAGCTGTTTTTT. Amino acid sequence: CASSSLLAGGTGELFF. The genes are TRBV5-4 and TRBJ2-2, with 11 nucleotides matching TRBD2. Per germline, CDR1 SGHNT and CDR2 YYREEE (reference sequence). After removal of 3 bases from V and 4 bases from J, the junction contained 5 bases not matched to a gene. The CDR3 loop spans 16 amino acids.

This clonotype ranks as medium-sized. This chain connects TRBV27 to TRBJ2-2, with D unresolved. The CDR3 extends over 13 amino acids. Germline lookup yields CDR1 MNHEY and CDR2 SMNVEV (reference sequence). V was clipped by 6 bases and J by 4 bases, with 9 bases between them. The CDR3, as DNA: TGTGCCAGCAGACTGCGGACCACCGGGGAGCTGTTTTTT. It specifies CASRLRTTGELFF.

In its sample, this clonotype was seen a few times. The chain uses TRBV20-1 and TRBJ1-5, with 9 bases that match TRBD1. The CDR3 spans 17 residues. V trimming: 0 bases; J trimming: 4 bases; junction bases outside the gene matches: 10. Germline V gene sequence: CDR1 DFQATT, CDR2 SNEGSKA (reference sequence). The CDR3 loop is CSARDRDRGGFNQPQHF. The CDR3 nucleotides read TGCAGTGCTAGAGACCGAGACAGGGGGGGTTTTAATCAGCCCCAGCATTTT.

This clonotype was seen more than once but under ten times. The chain links TRBV5-1 to TRBJ2-7; 7 bases fit TRBD1. Trimming removed 2 bases from V and 0 bases from J; junction bases left unmatched: 2. This CDR3 is 14 amino acids long. Germline values: CDR1 SGHRS, CDR2 YFSETQ. As DNA, the CDR3 is TGCGCCAGCAGCTTCGACAGGGCCTCCTACGAGCAGTACTTC. Translating it yields CASSFDRASYEQYF.

By sample share, this clonotype is medium-sized. J is TRBJ2-2 and V is TRBV10-3, with TRBD1 matching over 8 bases. With 4 bases clipped from V and 8 bases from J, the junction kept 12 bases outside the gene matches. The CDR3 runs to 16 residues. Germline assignment: CDR1 ENHRY and CDR2 SYGVKD. The CDR3 nucleotides read TGTGCCATCAGTGCCGCCCTGGGACAGGTCGTGGGGGAGCTGTTTTTT. Protein product: CAISAALGQVVGELFF.

This rearrangement joins TRBV27 to TRBJ2-1; TRBD2 matches 8 bases. The germline gives CDR1 MNHEY, CDR2 SMNVEV (reference sequence). The CDR3 is 13 amino acids. The V and J ends lost 3 bases and 8 bases, in that order; junction bases with no gene match: 3. The CDR3 sequence is CASSLIGRDEQFF. The CDR3 region has the DNA TGTGCCAGCAGTTTGATCGGGAGGGATGAGCAGTTCTTC.

This clonotype was seen many times. The chain uses TRBV24-1 and TRBJ1-3; D gene unclear. Per germline, CDR1 KGHDR and CDR2 SFDVKD. The V gene lost 1 base and the J gene lost 2 bases, with 5 bases spanning the gap. The CDR3 loop spans 14 amino acids. The CDR3 spells CATSDLPAGNTIYF. The CDR3 region has the DNA TGTGCCACCAGTGATTTACCGGCTGGAAACACCATATATTTT.

This clonotype was seen more than once but under ten times. CDR3 nucleotide sequence: TGTGCCAGCAGTAAGCGGAGTAACAGACAGGGGACGGATACGCAGTATTTT. Amino acids: CASSKRSNRQGTDTQYF. This chain links TRBV2 with TRBJ2-3; TRBD1 aligns across 8 bases. Germline trimming cut 5 bases from V and 6 bases from J; bases unmatched to any gene: 16. This CDR3 is built from 17 residues. CDR1 and CDR2 (germline): SNHLY, FYNNEI.

This clonotype is medium-sized in the sample. The chain is built from TRBV29-1 and TRBJ1-3; 7 positions match TRBD1. This CDR3 region has 14 residues. Trimming took 4 bases from V and 7 from J; bases not matched to a gene: 10. Germline loops: CDR1 SQVTM, CDR2 ANQGSEA. DNA of the CDR3: TGCAGCGTTGTAGGGGGCACACACTCGAACACCATATATTTT. This gives the protein CSVVGGTHSNTIYF.

This clonotype qualifies as medium-sized. The chain uses TRBV6-4 and TRBJ2-2; unclear D gene. V shed 4 bases and J shed 4 bases, with 4 bases lying between them. Per germline, CDR1 MRHNA and CDR2 SNTAGT. The length of the CDR3 is 12 residues. CDR3 protein: CASSAGTGELFF. In nucleotides, the CDR3 is TGTGCCAGCAGTGCGGGCACCGGGGAGCTGTTTTTT.

V usage is TRBV10-1 and J usage is TRBJ2-3, with 7 bases aligning to TRBD2. Germline CDR1 reads WNHNN; CDR2 reads SYGVQD (reference sequence). Trimming removed 3 bases from V and 1 base from J; junction bases left unmatched: 7. This CDR3 has 16 amino acids. The CDR3, as DNA: TGCGCCAGCAGTGAAGCGGGGAGCGGACGCACAGATACGCAGTATTTT. Translation: CASSEAGSGRTDTQYF.